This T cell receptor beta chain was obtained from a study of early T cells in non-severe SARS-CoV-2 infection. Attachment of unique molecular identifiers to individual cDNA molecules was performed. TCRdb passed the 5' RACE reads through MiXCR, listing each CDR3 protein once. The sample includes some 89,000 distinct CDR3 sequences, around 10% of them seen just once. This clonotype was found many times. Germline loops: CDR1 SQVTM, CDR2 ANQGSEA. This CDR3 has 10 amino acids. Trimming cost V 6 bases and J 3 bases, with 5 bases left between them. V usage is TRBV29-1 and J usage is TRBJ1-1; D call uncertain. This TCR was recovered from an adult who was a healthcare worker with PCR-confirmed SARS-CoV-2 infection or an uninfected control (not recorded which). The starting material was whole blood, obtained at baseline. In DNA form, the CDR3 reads TGCAGCGTAAGGGACACTGAAGCTTTCTTT. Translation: CSVRDTEAFF.